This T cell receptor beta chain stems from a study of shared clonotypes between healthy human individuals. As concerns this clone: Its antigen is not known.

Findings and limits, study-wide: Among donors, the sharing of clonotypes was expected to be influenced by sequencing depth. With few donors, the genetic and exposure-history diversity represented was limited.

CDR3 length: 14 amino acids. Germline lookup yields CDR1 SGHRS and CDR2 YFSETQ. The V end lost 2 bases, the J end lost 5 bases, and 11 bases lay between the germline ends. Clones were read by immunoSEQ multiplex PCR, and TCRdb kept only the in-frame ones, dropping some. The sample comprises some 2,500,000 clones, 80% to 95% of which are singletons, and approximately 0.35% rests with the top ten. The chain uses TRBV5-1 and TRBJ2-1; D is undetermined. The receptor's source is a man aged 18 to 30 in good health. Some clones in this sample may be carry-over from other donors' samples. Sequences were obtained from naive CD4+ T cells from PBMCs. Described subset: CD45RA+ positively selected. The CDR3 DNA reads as TGCGCCAGCAGCTTAGTCCCCGGCCACAATGAGCAGTTCTTC. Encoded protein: CASSLVPGHNEQFF.